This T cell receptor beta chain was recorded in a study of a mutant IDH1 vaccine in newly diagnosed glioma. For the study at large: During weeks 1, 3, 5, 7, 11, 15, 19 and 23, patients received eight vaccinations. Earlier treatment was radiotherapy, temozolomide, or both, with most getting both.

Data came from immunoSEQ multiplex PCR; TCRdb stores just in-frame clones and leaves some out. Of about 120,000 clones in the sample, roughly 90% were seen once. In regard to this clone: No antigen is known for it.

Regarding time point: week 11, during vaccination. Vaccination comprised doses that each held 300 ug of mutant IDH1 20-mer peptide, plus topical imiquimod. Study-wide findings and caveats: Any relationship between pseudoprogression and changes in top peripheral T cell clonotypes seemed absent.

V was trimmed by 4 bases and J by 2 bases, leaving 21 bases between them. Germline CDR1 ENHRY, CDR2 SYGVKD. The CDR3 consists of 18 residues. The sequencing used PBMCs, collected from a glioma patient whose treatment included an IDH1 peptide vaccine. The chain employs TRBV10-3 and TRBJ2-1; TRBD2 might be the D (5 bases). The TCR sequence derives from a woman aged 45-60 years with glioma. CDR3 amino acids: CAISGVATTDITYNEQFF. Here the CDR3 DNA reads TGTGCCATCAGTGGGGTAGCGACAACTGATATAACCTACAATGAGCAGTTCTTC.